This TCR beta chain was found in a study of T cells in Graves' hyperthyroidism and ophthalmopathy. About the research overall: Sampling of peripheral blood happened at initial diagnosis, prior to any treatment. Study-level findings and limits: Researchers found most expanded thyroid clonotypes above 0.001 in blood as well.

What was amplified from RNA transcripts were TCR beta CDR3 regions. RT-PCR in the first round (using the HTBI primer set) targeted the TCR CDR3. TCRdb itself ran the multiplex PCR reads through MiXCR, one entry per CDR3 protein. The sample has roughly 290,000 distinct CDR3 sequences, more than 10% seen once. Looked up from germline, CDR1 is DFQATT and CDR2 is SNEGSKA (reference sequence). There are 14 residues in the CDR3. Trimming removed 6 bases from V and 3 bases from J, with 18 bases in between. This clonotype has a count of ten or more. Antigen: not known. The clonotype originates from a woman under 40 with Graves' hyperthyroidism that later progressed to Graves' ophthalmopathy. V is TRBV20-1 and J is TRBJ2-7, with D hard to call. Specimen: blood. The CDR3 reads CSAPERITNYEQYF. CDR3 coding DNA: TGCAGTGCCCCGGAGAGGATAACCAACTACGAGCAGTACTTC.